This is a list of T cell receptor beta chains from one sample in a study of cytomegalovirus exposure and HLA in healthy donors. Produced via immunoSEQ multiplex PCR; TCRdb's table is partial and in-frame only. The sample lists about 180,000 clones; roughly 75% were seen once. The sequencing input was PBMCs. The receptor set was obtained from a woman in her twenties or thirties in good health and CMV-seronegative. Both conserved end residues are part of each CDR3. D genes are given only for firm matches. Rows give clone size only sometimes, using once, few, many, or a class for an expanded clone.

TGTGCCACCGGGACAGGGGACAATTCACCCCTCCACTTT,CATGTGDNSPLHF,TRBJ1-6,TRBD1,TRBV6-4,once
TGTGCCAGCAGTACGTTCACAGCAGGCATGAACACTGAAGCTTTCTTT,CASSTFTAGMNTEAFF,TRBJ1-1,NA,TRBV27,NA
TGCGCCAGCAGCTTGGCGGCTAGATTAGGGGACACCGGGGAGCTGTTTTTT,CASSLAARLGDTGELFF,TRBJ2-2,NA,TRBV5-1,once
TGTGCCAGTAGTATCCCCACTAGCGGGGGGGCGACCAATGAGCAGTTCTTC,CASSIPTSGGATNEQFF,TRBJ2-1,TRBD2,TRBV19,NA
TGCGCCAGCACAGATCTAGCGACCATAGTTCAAAATGAGCAGTTCTTC,CASTDLATIVQNEQFF,TRBJ2-1,NA,TRBV10-2,NA
TGTGCCACCAGCAGAGTGTCAGGGGGCGACTATGGCTACACCTTC,CATSRVSGGDYGYTF,TRBJ1-2,TRBD1,TRBV15,once
TGTGCCAGCAGTGAAGACAGTGAAGACGAGCAGTACTTC,CASSEDSEDEQYF,TRBJ2-7,NA,TRBV6-1,NA
TGTGCCAGCAGCTCGACTAGCGGCTATGTGGGAGGGGCCAACGTCCTGACTTTC,CASSSTSGYVGGANVLTF,TRBJ2-6,TRBD2,TRBV7-9,NA
TGTGCCAGCAGTCTACCGGGCGGGCCCCACTATGGCTACACCTTC,CASSLPGGPHYGYTF,TRBJ1-2,NA,TRBV6-5,NA
TGTGCCAGCAGCCAAGAGTCCGGTGCCACCTTTAACTCCTACGAGCAGTACTTC,CASSQESGATFNSYEQYF,TRBJ2-7,NA,TRBV4-2,NA
TGTGCCAGCAGCTTAGGACTAGCGGTGGGAACCGGGGAGCTGTTTTTT,CASSLGLAVGTGELFF,TRBJ2-2,TRBD2,TRBV7-2,once
TGCGCCAGCAGGGGGGGAGGGCAGGGAGCGAACACCGGGGAGCTGTTTTTT,CASRGGGQGANTGELFF,TRBJ2-2,TRBD2,TRBV10-1,NA
TGTGCCTGGGCAGGGGGGCAAGAGACCCAGTACTTC,CAWAGGQETQYF,TRBJ2-5,NA,TRBV30,few
TGTGCCAGCAGGGTCGCGTCCCGAACTGAAGCTTTCTTT,CASRVASRTEAFF,TRBJ1-1,NA,TRBV6-5,NA
TGCGCCAGCAGCCAAGGACAAGGGAGCCAGCCCCAGCATTTT,CASSQGQGSQPQHF,TRBJ1-5,NA,TRBV4-3,NA
TGTGCCAGCAGCTATCGGACAGGGATAAATTCACCCCTCCACTTT,CASSYRTGINSPLHF,TRBJ1-6,TRBD1,TRBV5-6,NA
TGTGCCTGGAGTGTACGGCGGGGTAACTATGGCTACACCTTC,CAWSVRRGNYGYTF,TRBJ1-2,NA,TRBV30,NA
TGTGCCAGCAGCCAAGATTGGCGGCTCGGCTACAATGAGCAGTTCTTC,CASSQDWRLGYNEQFF,TRBJ2-1,NA,TRBV4-2,NA
TGTGCCAGCAGCCCACGGGACAGAGCCTACGAGCAGTACTTC,CASSPRDRAYEQYF,TRBJ2-7,TRBD1,TRBV9,few
TGTTCCAGCAGCCTAAGCTCCTACGAGCAGTACTTC,CSSSLSSYEQYF,TRBJ2-7,NA,TRBV7-9,NA
TGTGCCAGCAGCCCCGACAGGGGTGCGGACTACGAGCAGTACTTC,CASSPDRGADYEQYF,TRBJ2-7,TRBD1,TRBV2,once
TGTGCCAGCAGCTTTTTTCGGGGGTACAATGAGCAGTTCTTC,CASSFFRGYNEQFF,TRBJ2-1,NA,TRBV7-2,NA
TGTGCCAGCAGTGAATCAGAATATGGCTACACCTTC,CASSESEYGYTF,TRBJ1-2,NA,TRBV2,NA
TGTGCCAGCAGCTTATCGGGGAAAGAGCTGTTTTTT,CASSLSGKELFF,TRBJ1-4,NA,TRBV11-2,NA
TGCGCCAGCACTATTCTCGGGGCTAGCGGGTACTTCAATGAGCAGTTCTTC,CASTILGASGYFNEQFF,TRBJ2-1,TRBD2,TRBV5-1,NA
TGTGCCAGCAGCCGGGGAGGGACAGATACGCAGTATTTT,CASSRGGTDTQYF,TRBJ2-3,TRBD2,TRBV5-4,NA
TGCGCCAGCAGCCAAGATGAGGACAGGGGGCTCAACTATGGCTACACCTTC,CASSQDEDRGLNYGYTF,TRBJ1-2,TRBD1,TRBV4-1,NA
TGTGCCAGTAGTCAACAGGGTTTCGGGCCGAGCGAGCAGTACTTC,CASSQQGFGPSEQYF,TRBJ2-7,NA,TRBV19,NA
TGTGCCAGTCGGAGGGGTCCTCAGAGCACAGATACGCAGTATTTT,CASRRGPQSTDTQYF,TRBJ2-3,NA,TRBV19,NA
TGCGCCAGCAGCCCTCGGGGAGATACGCAGTATTTT,CASSPRGDTQYF,TRBJ2-3,NA,TRBV5-1,NA
TGTGCCAGCTCACTCACTAGCGGGGCTACAGATACGCAGTATTTT,CASSLTSGATDTQYF,TRBJ2-3,TRBD2,TRBV18,NA
TGTGCCAGCAGCGACAGGATCCTCTACGAGCAGTACTTC,CASSDRILYEQYF,TRBJ2-7,NA,TRBV5-6,NA
TGTGCCTGGAGTGTACTAGGGGCGGCAGGGGGCTCTGAAAAACTGTTTTTT,CAWSVLGAAGGSEKLFF,TRBJ1-4,TRBD1,TRBV30,once
TGTGCCAGCAGCCTTGATGGACAGGGGCCATATACGCAGTATTTT,CASSLDGQGPYTQYF,TRBJ2-3,TRBD1,TRBV5-4,NA
TGTGCCAGCAGCTTAGACAGCCGGGACATTCTTGGTCAGCCCCAGCATTTT,CASSLDSRDILGQPQHF,TRBJ1-5,NA,TRBV11-2,NA
TGTGCCAGCAGTACCCGGGACAGAGCCTACGAGCAGTACTTC,CASSTRDRAYEQYF,TRBJ2-7,TRBD1,TRBV27,once
TGCGCCAGCAGCTTGACAGGGAGTCTTAGTCGGGGAGCGAACGAGCAGTACTTC,CASSLTGSLSRGANEQYF,TRBJ2-7,NA,TRBV5-1,NA
TGTGCCACCAGCAGAGATATTGGGACAGGGGCCTACGAGCAGTACTTC,CATSRDIGTGAYEQYF,TRBJ2-7,TRBD1,TRBV15,NA